This entry is about one T cell receptor (beta chain). The V gene lost 5 bases and the J gene lost 0 bases, with 18 bases spanning the gap. Germline V gene lookup returns CDR1 SQVTM and CDR2 ANQGSEA. This CDR3 has 16 residues. This specimen belongs to a study of PD-1 blockade in classical Hodgkin lymphoma. Study in general: Nivolumab dosing for patients was 3 mg/kg, administered intravenously every 2 weeks.

Stated time point: cycle 4 day 1 (C4D1), after 5 to 7 weeks of nivolumab. Relapses following autologous stem cell transplantation were seen in all patients, with brentuximab vedotin exposure varying. Clones were sequenced by immunoSEQ multiplex PCR, and TCRdb holds only the in-frame ones, with some missing. The table includes tens of thousands of clones, more than 90% detected once. This TCR came from a human donor with classical Hodgkin lymphoma. Sequenced material: peripheral blood mononuclear cells (PBMCs), taken before the fourth cycle of nivolumab. The chain couples TRBV29-1 to TRBJ2-3; D may correspond to TRBD1 or TRBD2 (5 bases each). CDR3 DNA sequence: TGCAGCGTTAAAGGGGCAGGGTCGGGGAGCACAGATACGCAGTATTTT. Amino acids: CSVKGAGSGSTDTQYF.